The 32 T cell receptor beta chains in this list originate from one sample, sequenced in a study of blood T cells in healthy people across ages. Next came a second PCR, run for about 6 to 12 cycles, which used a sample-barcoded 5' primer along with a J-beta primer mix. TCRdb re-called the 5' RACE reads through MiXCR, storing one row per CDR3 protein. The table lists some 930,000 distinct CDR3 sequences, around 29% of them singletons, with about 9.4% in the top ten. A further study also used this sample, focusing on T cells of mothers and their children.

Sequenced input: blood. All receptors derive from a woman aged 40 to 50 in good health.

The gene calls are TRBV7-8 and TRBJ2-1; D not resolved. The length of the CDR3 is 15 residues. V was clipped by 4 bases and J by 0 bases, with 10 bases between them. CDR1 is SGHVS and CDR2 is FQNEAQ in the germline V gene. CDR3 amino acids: CASSYRPSSYNEQFF. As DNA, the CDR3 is TGTGCCAGCAGCTACAGACCGAGCTCCTACAATGAGCAGTTCTTC.

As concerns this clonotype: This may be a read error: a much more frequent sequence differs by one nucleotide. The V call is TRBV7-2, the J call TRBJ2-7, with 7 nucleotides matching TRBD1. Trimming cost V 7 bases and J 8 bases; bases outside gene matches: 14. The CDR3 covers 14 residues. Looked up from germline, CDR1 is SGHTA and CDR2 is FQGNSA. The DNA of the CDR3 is TGTGCCAGCACCCACCTACAGGGGTTTTACAAGCAGTACTTC. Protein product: CASTHLQGFYKQYF.

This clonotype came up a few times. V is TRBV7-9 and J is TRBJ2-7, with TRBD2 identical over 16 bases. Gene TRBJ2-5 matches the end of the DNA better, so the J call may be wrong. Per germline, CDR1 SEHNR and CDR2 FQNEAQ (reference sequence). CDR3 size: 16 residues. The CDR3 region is CASSLGTSGGAETQYF. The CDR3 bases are TGTGCCAGCAGCTTGGGGACTAGCGGGGGGGCGGAGACCCAGTACTTC.

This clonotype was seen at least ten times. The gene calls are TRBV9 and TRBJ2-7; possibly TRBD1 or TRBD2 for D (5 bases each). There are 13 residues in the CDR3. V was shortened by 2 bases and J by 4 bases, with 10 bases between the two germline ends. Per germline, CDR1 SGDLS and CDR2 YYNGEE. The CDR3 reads CASSVGDGYEQYF. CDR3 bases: TGTGCCAGCAGCGTGGGGGACGGTTACGAGCAGTACTTC.

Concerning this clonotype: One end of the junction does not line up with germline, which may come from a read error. In DNA, the CDR3 is TGTGCCTGCAGCGCAGGCTCGGCCCATGGCTACACCTTC. Translating it yields CACSAGSAHGYTF. J is TRBJ1-2 and V is TRBV7-2; no reliable D call. The CDR3 loop spans 13 amino acids. Germline CDR1 reads SGHTA; CDR2 reads FQGNSA. Together with reference TRBV7-2 and TRBJ1-2, the CDR3 gives the full variable domain: GAGVSQSPSNKVTEKGKDVELRCDPISGHTALYWYRQSLGQGLEFLIYFQGNSAPDKSGLPSDRFSAERTGGSVSTLTIQRTQQEDSAVYLCACSAGSAHGYTFGSGTRLTVV.

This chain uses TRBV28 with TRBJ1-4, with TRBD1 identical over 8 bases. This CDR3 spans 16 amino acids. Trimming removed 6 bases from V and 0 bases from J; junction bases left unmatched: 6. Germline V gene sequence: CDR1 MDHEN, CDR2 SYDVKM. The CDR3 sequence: CASSTGTGPTNEKLFF. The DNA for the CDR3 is TGTGCCAGCAGCACCGGGACAGGACCAACTAATGAAAAACTGTTTTTT.

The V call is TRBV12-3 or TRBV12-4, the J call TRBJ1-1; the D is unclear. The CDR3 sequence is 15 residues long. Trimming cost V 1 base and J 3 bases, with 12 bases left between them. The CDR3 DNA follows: TGTGCCAGCAGTTTAGGAACGGAAGTGTACACTGAAGCTTTCTTT. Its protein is CASSLGTEVYTEAFF.

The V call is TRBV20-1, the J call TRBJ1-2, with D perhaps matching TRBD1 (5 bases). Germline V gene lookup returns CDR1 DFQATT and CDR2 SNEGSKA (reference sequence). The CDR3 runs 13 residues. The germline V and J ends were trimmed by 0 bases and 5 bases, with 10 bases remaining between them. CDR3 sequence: CSARDGTTYGYTF. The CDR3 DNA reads TGCAGTGCTAGAGATGGGACTACTTATGGCTACACCTTC.

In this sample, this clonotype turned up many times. Written as DNA, the CDR3 is TGCAGCGTTGTGGGAGTCGGGGGCCCCATCTCCTACGAGCAGTACTTC. Translation: CSVVGVGGPISYEQYF. The chain has TRBV29-1 and TRBJ2-7, with D perhaps matching TRBD1 or TRBD2 (6 bases each). CDR3 length: 16 amino acids. Germline loops: CDR1 SQVTM, CDR2 ANQGSEA. The V and J ends lost 4 bases and 0 bases respectively, with 19 bases between them.

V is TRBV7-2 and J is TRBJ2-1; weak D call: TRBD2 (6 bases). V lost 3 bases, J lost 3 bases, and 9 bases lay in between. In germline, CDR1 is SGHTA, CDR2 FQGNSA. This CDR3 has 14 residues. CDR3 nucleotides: TGTGCCAGCAGCTTCCAGGGACTCTACAATGAGCAGTTCTTC. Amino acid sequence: CASSFQGLYNEQFF. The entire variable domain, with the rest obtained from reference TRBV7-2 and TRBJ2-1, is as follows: GAGVSQSPSNKVTEKGKDVELRCDPISGHTALYWYRQSLGQGLEFLIYFQGNSAPDKSGLPSDRFSAERTGGSVSTLTIQRTQQEDSAVYLCASSFQGLYNEQFFGPGTRLTVL.

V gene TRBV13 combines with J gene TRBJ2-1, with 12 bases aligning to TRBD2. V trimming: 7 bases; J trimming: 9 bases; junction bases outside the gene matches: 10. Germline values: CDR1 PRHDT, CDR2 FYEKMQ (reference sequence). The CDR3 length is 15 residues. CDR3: CASNLSGLAGSEQFF. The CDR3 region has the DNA TGTGCCAGCAATCTCAGTGGACTAGCGGGGTCTGAGCAGTTCTTC.

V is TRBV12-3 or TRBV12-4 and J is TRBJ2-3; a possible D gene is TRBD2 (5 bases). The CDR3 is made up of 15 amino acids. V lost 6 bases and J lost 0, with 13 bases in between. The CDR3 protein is CASSPRRVSTDTQYF. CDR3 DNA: TGTGCCAGCAGCCCCAGGCGGGTGAGCACAGATACGCAGTATTTT.

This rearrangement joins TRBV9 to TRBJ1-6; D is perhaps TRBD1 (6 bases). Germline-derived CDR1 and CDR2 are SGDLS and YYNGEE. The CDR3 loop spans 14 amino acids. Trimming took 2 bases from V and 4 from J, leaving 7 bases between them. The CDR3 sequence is CASSVGHYNSPLHF. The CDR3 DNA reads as TGTGCCAGCAGCGTGGGACATTATAATTCACCCCTCCACTTT.

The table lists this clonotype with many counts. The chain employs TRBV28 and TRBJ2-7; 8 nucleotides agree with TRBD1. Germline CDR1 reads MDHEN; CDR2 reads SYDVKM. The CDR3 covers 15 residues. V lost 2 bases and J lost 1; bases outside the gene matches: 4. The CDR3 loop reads CASSLRDRHSYEQYF. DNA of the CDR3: TGTGCCAGCAGTTTAAGGGACAGGCATTCCTACGAGCAGTACTTC.

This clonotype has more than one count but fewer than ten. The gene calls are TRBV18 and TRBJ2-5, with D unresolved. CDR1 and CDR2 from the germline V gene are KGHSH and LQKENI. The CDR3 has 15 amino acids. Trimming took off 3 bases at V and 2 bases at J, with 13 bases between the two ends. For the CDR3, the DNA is TGTGCCAGCTCACCGCCACAGAGACCTCAAGAGACCCAGTACTTC. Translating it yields CASSPPQRPQETQYF.

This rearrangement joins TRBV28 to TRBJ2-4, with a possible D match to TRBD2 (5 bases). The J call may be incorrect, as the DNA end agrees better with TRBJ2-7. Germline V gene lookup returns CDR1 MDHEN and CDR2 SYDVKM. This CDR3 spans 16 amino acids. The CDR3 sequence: CASSLRGNPGTYEQYF. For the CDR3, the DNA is TGTGCCAGCAGTTTACGGGGAAACCCGGGGACCTACGAGCAGTACTTC.

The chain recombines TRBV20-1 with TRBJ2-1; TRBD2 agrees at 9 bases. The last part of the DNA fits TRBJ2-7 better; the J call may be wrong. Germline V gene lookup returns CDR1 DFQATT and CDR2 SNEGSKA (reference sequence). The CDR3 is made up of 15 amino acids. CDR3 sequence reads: CSADKAGGYYNEQYF. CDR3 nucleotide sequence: TGCAGTGCGGATAAAGCGGGGGGATACTACAATGAGCAGTACTTC.

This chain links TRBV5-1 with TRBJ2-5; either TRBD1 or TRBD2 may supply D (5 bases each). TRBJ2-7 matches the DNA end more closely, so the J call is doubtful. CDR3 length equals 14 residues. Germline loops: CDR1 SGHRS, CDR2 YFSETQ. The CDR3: CASSLGQGVHEQYF. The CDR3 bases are TGCGCCAGCAGCTTGGGTCAGGGAGTTCACGAGCAGTACTTC.

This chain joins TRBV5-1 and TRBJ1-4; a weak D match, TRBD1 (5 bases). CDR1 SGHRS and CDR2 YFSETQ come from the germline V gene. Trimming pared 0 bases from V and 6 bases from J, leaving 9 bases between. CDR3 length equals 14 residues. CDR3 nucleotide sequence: TGCGCCAGCAGCTTGGCTCAGGGTCATGAAAAACTGTTTTTT. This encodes CASSLAQGHEKLFF.

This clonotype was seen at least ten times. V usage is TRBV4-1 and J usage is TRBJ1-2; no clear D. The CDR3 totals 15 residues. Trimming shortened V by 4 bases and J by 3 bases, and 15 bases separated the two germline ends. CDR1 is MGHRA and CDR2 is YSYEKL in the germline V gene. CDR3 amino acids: CASSPTPRDDYGYTF. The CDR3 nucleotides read TGCGCCAGCAGCCCTACCCCCAGAGACGACTATGGCTACACCTTC.

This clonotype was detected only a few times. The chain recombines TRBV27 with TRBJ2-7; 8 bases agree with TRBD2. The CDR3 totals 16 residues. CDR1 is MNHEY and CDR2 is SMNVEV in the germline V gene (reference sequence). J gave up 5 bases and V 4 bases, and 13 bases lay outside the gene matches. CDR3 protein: CASSSLSSGRGHEQYF. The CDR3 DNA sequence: TGTGCCAGCAGTTCCCTTTCTAGCGGGCGAGGCCACGAGCAGTACTTC.

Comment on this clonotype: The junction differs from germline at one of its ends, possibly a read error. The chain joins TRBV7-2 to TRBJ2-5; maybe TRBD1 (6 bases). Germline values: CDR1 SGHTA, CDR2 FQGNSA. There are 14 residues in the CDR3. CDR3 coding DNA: TGTGCCAACAGCTTAGCGAGGGGGCAAGAGACCCAGTACTTC. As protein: CANSLARGQETQYF.

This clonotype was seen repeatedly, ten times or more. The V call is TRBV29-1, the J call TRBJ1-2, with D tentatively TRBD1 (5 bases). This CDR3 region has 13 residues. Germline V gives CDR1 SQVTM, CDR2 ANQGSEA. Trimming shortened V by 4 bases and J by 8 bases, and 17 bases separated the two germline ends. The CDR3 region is CSVVQGRADGYTF. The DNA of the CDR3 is TGCAGCGTTGTTCAGGGCAGGGCTGACGGCTACACCTTC.

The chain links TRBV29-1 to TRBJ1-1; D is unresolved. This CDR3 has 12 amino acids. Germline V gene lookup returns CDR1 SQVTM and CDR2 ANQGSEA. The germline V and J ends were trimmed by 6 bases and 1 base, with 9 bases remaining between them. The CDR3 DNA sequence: TGCAGCGTCAGAAGAGGGAACACTGAAGCTTTCTTT. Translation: CSVRRGNTEAFF.

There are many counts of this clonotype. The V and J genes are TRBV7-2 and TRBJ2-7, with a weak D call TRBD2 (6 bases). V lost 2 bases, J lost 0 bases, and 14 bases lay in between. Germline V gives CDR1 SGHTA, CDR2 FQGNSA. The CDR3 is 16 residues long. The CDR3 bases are TGTGCCAGCAGCTTACGGCGGGACCCATACTCCTACGAGCAGTACTTC. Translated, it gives CASSLRRDPYSYEQYF.

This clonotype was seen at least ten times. The CDR3 DNA sequence: TGCAGTGTCGCATCCAGAGGGATTTCCTCCTACGAGCAGTACTTC. It specifies CSVASRGISSYEQYF. The chain carries TRBV20-1 and TRBJ2-7, with D maybe TRBD2 (5 bases). Germline V gene lookup returns CDR1 DFQATT and CDR2 SNEGSKA (reference sequence). The CDR3 sequence is 15 residues long. V dropped 7 bases and J dropped 0 bases, with 19 bases sitting between them.

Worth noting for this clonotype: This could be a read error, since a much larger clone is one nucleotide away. The chain's CDR3 is CANSLNAETQYF. DNA for the CDR3: TGCGCCAACAGCTTGAATGCGGAGACCCAGTACTTC. This chain links TRBV5-1 with TRBJ2-5; no reliable D call. Germline CDR1 SGHRS, CDR2 YFSETQ. The CDR3 runs to 12 residues.

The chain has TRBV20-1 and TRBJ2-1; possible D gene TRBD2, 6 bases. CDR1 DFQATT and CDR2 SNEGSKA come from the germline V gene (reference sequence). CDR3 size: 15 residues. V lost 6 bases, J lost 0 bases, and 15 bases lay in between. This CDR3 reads CSAGGGQSSYNEQFF. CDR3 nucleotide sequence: TGCAGTGCGGGGGGAGGACAAAGCTCCTACAATGAGCAGTTCTTC.

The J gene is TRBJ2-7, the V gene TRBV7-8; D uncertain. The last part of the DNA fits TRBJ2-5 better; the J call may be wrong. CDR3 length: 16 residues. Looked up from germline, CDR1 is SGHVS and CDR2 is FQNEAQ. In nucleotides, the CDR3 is TGTGCCAGCAGCCTGGGTACCGCCTTAGGCCAAGAGACCCAGTACTTC. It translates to CASSLGTALGQETQYF.

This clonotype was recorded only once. The chain's CDR3 is CASSLWDKVNTEAFF. The CDR3, as DNA: TGTGCCAGTAGTCTATGGGACAAGGTGAACACTGAAGCTTTCTTT. V usage is TRBV19 and J usage is TRBJ1-1; D possibly corresponds to TRBD1 (6 bases). The CDR3 extends over 15 amino acids. Trimming shortened V by 5 bases and J by 0 bases, and 13 bases separated the two germline ends. Germline V CDR1 and CDR2: LNHDA, SQIVND (reference sequence).

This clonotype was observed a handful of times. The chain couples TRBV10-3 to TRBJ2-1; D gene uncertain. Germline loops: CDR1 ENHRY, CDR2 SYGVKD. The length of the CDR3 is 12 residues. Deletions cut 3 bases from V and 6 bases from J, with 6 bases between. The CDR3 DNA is TGTGCCATCAGTGACCTTGGCAATGAGCAGTTCTTC. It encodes CAISDLGNEQFF.

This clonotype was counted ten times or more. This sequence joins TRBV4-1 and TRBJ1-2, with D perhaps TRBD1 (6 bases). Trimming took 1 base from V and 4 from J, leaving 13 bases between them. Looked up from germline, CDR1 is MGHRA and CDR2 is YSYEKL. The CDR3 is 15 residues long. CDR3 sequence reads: CASSQAGGAGYGYTF. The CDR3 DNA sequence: TGCGCCAGCAGCCAAGCTGGGGGGGCCGGCTATGGCTACACCTTC.